This T cell receptor (beta chain) is drawn from a study of blood T cell repertoires in COVID-19. On the study more broadly: Italy, Spain and the United States were the sources of the convalescent and acute COVID-19 samples.

Clones were read by immunoSEQ multiplex PCR, and TCRdb kept only the in-frame ones, dropping some. This table has about 140,000 clones, about three quarters appearing once. Participants' reported clinical history set cohort assignment. The receptor comes from a woman in her forties or fifties who had recovered from COVID-19. Material: PBMCs or T cells enriched from blood (not recorded which).

The CDR3 nucleotides are TGTGCCAGCAGCTTACCTAGCCGGGATACGCAGTATTTT. Translation gives CASSLPSRDTQYF. The rearrangement links TRBV7-2 to TRBJ2-3; D perhaps matches TRBD2 (5 bases). The CDR3 totals 13 residues. Per the germline V gene, CDR1 is SGHTA and CDR2 is FQGNSA. V was shortened by 2 bases and J by 6 bases, with 9 bases between the two germline ends.